The clone carrying this T cell receptor (beta chain) was picked up one time. Its antigen is unknown. The sample originates from a study of OX40 agonist ivuxolimab in advanced cancers. Data came from immunoSEQ multiplex PCR; TCRdb stores just in-frame clones and leaves some out. The data show over 65,000 clones, roughly 82% seen once. V dropped 3 bases and J dropped 5 bases, with 13 bases sitting between them. Germline V gives CDR1 SGHAT, CDR2 FQNNGV. The CDR3 spans 14 residues. General study points: Several nonresponders also turned out to have low normalized T-cell clonal expansion.

The material was CD4+ or CD8+ T cells sorted from blood, obtained in a trial of the OX40 agonist ivuxolimab. The rearrangement joins TRBV11-2 to TRBJ1-2; D uncertain. This TCR was recovered from an adult with an advanced solid tumor such as melanoma, head and neck, liver or kidney cancer. CDR3 nucleotides: TGTGCCAGCAGCTTCGTGACGGACGAATATGGCTACACCTTC. Translated: CASSFVTDEYGYTF.